This TCR beta chain is drawn from a study of early T cells in non-severe SARS-CoV-2 infection. General study results and limits: VDJdb matching, biased toward anti-spike CD8 responses, missed private and CD4 specificities.

TCRdb reprocessed the 5' RACE reads via MiXCR and lists one record per CDR3 protein. The data show 70,000 to 75,000 distinct CDR3 sequences, 12% seen once. As to this clonotype: The antigen is not known.

This clonotype originated in an adult who was a healthcare worker with PCR-confirmed SARS-CoV-2 infection or an uninfected control (not recorded which). What was sequenced was whole blood.

The CDR3 nucleotides read TGTGCCAGCAGCCAATTGGTGTTGGGGCATGAGACTGAAGCTTTCTTT. This sequence encodes CASSQLVLGHETEAFF. V is TRBV16 and J is TRBJ1-1, with a weak D call TRBD1 (5 bases). The CDR3 sequence is 16 residues long. Between the trimmed V and J ends, which lost 1 base and 5 bases, there was a span of 17 bases. The germline gives CDR1 KGHSY, CDR2 FQNENV.